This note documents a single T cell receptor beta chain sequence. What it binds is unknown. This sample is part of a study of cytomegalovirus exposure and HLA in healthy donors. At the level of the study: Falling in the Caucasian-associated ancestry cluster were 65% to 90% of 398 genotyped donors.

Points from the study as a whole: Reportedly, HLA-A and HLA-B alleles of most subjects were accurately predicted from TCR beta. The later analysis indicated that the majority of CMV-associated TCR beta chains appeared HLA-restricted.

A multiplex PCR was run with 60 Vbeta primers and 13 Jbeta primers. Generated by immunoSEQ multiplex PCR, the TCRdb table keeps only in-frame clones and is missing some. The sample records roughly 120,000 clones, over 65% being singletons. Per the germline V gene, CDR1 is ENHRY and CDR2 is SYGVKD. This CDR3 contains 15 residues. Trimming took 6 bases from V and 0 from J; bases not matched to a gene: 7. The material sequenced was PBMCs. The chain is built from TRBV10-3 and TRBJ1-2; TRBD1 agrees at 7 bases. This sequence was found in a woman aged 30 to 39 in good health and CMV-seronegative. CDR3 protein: CAIRPTGTANYGYTF. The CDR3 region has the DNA TGTGCCATCAGACCGACCGGGACAGCTAACTATGGCTACACCTTC.